This is a list of T cell receptor beta chains from one sample in a study of radiation and T cells in renal cell carcinoma. Using immunoSEQ multiplex PCR, the repertoire was profiled, and TCRdb retains in-frame clones only, with some absent. The sample lists approximately 150,000 clones, approximately 82% occurring once. Here the sequenced sample was blood, taken from a patient whose treatment included radiotherapy and nephrectomy. Every receptor here comes from a woman between 50 and 59 years old with renal cell carcinoma. Both conserved end residues are part of each CDR3. Each record gives: V gene, D gene, J gene, clone size, CDR3 protein, CDR3 DNA. A D gene is named only where the DNA matches it firmly. Rows may omit the clone size; those that give it use once, few, many or a size class.

TRBV9	NA	TRBJ1-1	NA	CASSVGVGEAFF	TGTGCCAGCAGCGTAGGGGTAGGAGAAGCTTTCTTT
TRBV19	NA	TRBJ1-3	NA	CASSPPEEGPISGNTIYF	TGTGCCAGTAGTCCGCCGGAGGAGGGCCCCATCTCTGGAAACACCATATATTTT
TRBV29-1	TRBD1	TRBJ2-3	NA	CSVHGQGAGTDTQYF	TGCAGCGTTCATGGACAGGGGGCCGGCACAGATACGCAGTATTTT
TRBV10-3	NA	TRBJ2-7	NA	CAISLGRSEQYF	TGTGCCATCAGTTTAGGAAGGAGCGAGCAGTACTTC
TRBV18	TRBD1	TRBJ1-6	NA	CASSPGTGQSPLHF	TGTGCCAGCTCACCAGGGACAGGGCAGTCACCCCTCCACTTT
TRBV29-1	NA	TRBJ2-1	NA	CSVEPVRGVGEQFF	TGCAGCGTTGAACCCGTTCGAGGGGTTGGTGAGCAGTTCTTC
TRBV9	NA	TRBJ2-2	NA	CASSVAGVRELFF	TGTGCCAGCAGCGTAGCTGGGGTAAGGGAGCTGTTTTTT
TRBV5-1	NA	TRBJ2-3	NA	CASSPGSTTDTQYF	TGCGCCAGCAGCCCGGGCTCTACCACAGATACGCAGTATTTT
TRBV7-7	TRBD1	TRBJ1-5	NA	CASSYGQGQPQHF	TGTGCCAGCAGTTACGGACAGGGGCAGCCCCAGCATTTT
TRBV9	NA	TRBJ2-5	NA	CASSVVPLPRGETQYF	TGTGCCAGCAGCGTAGTGCCCCTCCCGAGGGGGGAGACCCAGTACTTC
TRBV27	TRBD1	TRBJ2-7	NA	CAGRTGVPYEQYF	TGTGCCGGTAGGACAGGGGTCCCCTACGAGCAGTACTTC
TRBV28	NA	TRBJ1-5	few	CASSLYSNQPQHF	TGTGCCAGCAGTTTATACAGCAATCAGCCCCAGCATTTT
TRBV9	TRBD2	TRBJ2-1	NA	CASSVGLAGHNEQFF	TGTGCCAGCAGCGTAGGGTTAGCGGGGCACAATGAGCAGTTCTTC
TRBV29-1	NA	TRBJ2-5	NA	CSVEDLPALQETQYF	TGCAGCGTTGAAGATCTCCCAGCGCTCCAAGAGACCCAGTACTTC
TRBV5-1	TRBD2	TRBJ2-1	once	CASRRTSGEHSSYNEQFF	TGCGCCAGCAGACGGACTAGCGGGGAGCACAGCTCCTACAATGAGCAGTTCTTC
TRBV5-1	NA	TRBJ1-3	once	CASSGSTVSGNTIYF	TGCGCCAGCAGCGGGTCTACAGTCTCTGGAAACACCATATATTTT
TRBV9	NA	TRBJ1-5	NA	CASSVGLEGQPQHF	TGTGCCAGCAGCGTCGGTCTAGAAGGTCAGCCCCAGCATTTT
TRBV7-2	TRBD1	TRBJ1-1	NA	CASRSQGVGEAFF	TGTGCCAGCAGGTCCCAGGGGGTCGGTGAAGCTTTCTTT
TRBV19	NA	TRBJ1-2	NA	CASFQTGRDLGYGYTF	TGTGCCAGTTTTCAAACTGGGAGGGATCTAGGCTATGGCTACACCTTC
TRBV29-1	NA	TRBJ2-5	NA	CSVDMTGQETQYF	TGCAGCGTTGATATGACAGGTCAAGAGACCCAGTACTTC
TRBV18	NA	TRBJ2-3	many	CASSPKGGSLPDTQYF	TGTGCCAGCTCACCGAAGGGAGGCAGTCTTCCAGATACGCAGTATTTT
TRBV27	NA	TRBJ1-1	NA	CASTSGARGTEAFF	TGTGCCAGCACCTCCGGGGCCAGAGGCACTGAAGCTTTCTTT
TRBV30	NA	TRBJ1-6	NA	CAWSGWGRDSPLHF	TGTGCCTGGAGTGGCTGGGGCCGGGATTCACCCCTCCACTTT
TRBV18	TRBD1	TRBJ2-7	NA	CASNSRQGDEQYF	TGTGCCAGCAACTCGAGACAGGGCGACGAGCAGTACTTC
TRBV9	TRBD2	TRBJ2-5	NA	CASSAAGGLGETQYF	TGTGCCAGCAGCGCCGCGGGGGGCCTGGGAGAGACCCAGTACTTC
TRBV5-1	NA	TRBJ1-5	few	CASSLGTEANQPQHF	TGCGCCAGCAGCTTGGGGACAGAAGCGAATCAGCCCCAGCATTTT
TRBV9	NA	TRBJ2-7	NA	CASSVDGNPGLEQYF	TGTGCCAGCAGCGTAGATGGGAACCCCGGCCTGGAGCAGTACTTC
TRBV28	TRBD2	TRBJ2-7	NA	CASRRGGLYEQYF	TGTGCCAGCAGGCGGGGGGGGCTCTACGAGCAGTACTTC
TRBV6-1	TRBD2	TRBJ2-5	few	CASREAGVGMETQYF	TGTGCCAGCAGGGAAGCGGGAGTAGGAATGGAGACCCAGTACTTC
TRBV4-2	NA	TRBJ1-5	few	CASSQTPNGDQPQHF	TGTGCCAGCAGCCAGACCCCCAACGGCGATCAGCCCCAGCATTTT
TRBV7-2	TRBD2	TRBJ2-7	few	CASSPPRREGDEQYF	TGTGCCAGCAGCCCCCCCCGGCGGGAGGGCGACGAGCAGTACTTC
TRBV7-9	NA	TRBJ2-7	NA	CASSGPTYEQYF	TGTGCCAGCTCTGGACCAACCTACGAGCAGTACTTC
TRBV5-6	TRBD1	TRBJ1-1	NA	CASSYTGGGTEAFF	TGTGCCAGCAGCTACACAGGGGGTGGCACTGAAGCTTTCTTT
TRBV28	NA	TRBJ1-6	NA	CASSLMGTNSPLHF	TGTGCCAGCAGTTTGATGGGGACGAATTCACCCCTCCACTTT
TRBV6-5	NA	TRBJ1-5	NA	CASSFTLDSQPQHF	TGTGCCAGCAGTTTCACACTCGACAGCCAGCCCCAGCATTTT
TRBV6-1	NA	TRBJ1-1	NA	CASMEGKEMNTEAFF	TGTGCCAGCATGGAGGGGAAGGAGATGAACACTGAAGCTTTCTTT
TRBV4-2	NA	TRBJ1-1	NA	CASSQERGGRRNTEAFF	TGTGCCAGCAGCCAAGAGAGAGGGGGACGTCGAAACACTGAAGCTTTCTTT
TRBV5-1	NA	TRBJ1-1	NA	CASSLEGAPSHTEAFF	TGCGCCAGCAGCTTGGAAGGGGCCCCATCCCACACTGAAGCTTTCTTT
TRBV6-1	TRBD1	TRBJ2-7	once	CASSKTGDGRWEQYF	TGTGCCAGCAGTAAAACAGGGGATGGTCGATGGGAGCAGTACTTC
TRBV11-2	TRBD2	TRBJ2-3	NA	CASSLVGTSGSGADTQYF	TGTGCCAGCAGCTTAGTGGGGACTAGCGGGAGTGGGGCAGATACGCAGTATTTT
TRBV18	TRBD1	TRBJ1-1	NA	CASSRDRGRWNTEAFF	TGTGCCAGCTCACGTGACAGGGGGCGATGGAACACTGAAGCTTTCTTT
TRBV6-5	TRBD2	TRBJ2-7	NA	CASSYSASGRPYEQYF	TGTGCCAGCAGTTACTCGGCTAGCGGGAGGCCTTACGAGCAGTACTTC
TRBV5-6	NA	TRBJ1-2	NA	CASSLGPIGGYTF	TGTGCCAGCAGCTTGGGCCCCATCGGGGGCTACACCTTC
TRBV7-2	NA	TRBJ1-2	NA	CASSLDPSDLYYGYTF	TGTGCCAGCAGCTTAGACCCATCTGACCTCTACTATGGCTACACCTTC
TRBV5-1	NA	TRBJ1-5	NA	CASSFQGGDQPQHF	TGCGCCAGCAGCTTCCAGGGTGGGGATCAGCCCCAGCATTTT
TRBV7-2	TRBD1	TRBJ1-1	NA	CASSSPGQMNTEAFF	TGTGCCAGCAGCTCCCCGGGACAGATGAACACTGAAGCTTTCTTT
TRBV6-6	NA	TRBJ1-1	NA	CASSYSRAGTEAFF	TGTGCCAGCAGTTACTCGAGGGCGGGCACTGAAGCTTTCTTT
TRBV27	TRBD1	TRBJ2-5	NA	CASSWTGDSETQYF	TGTGCCAGCAGTTGGACAGGGGATTCGGAGACCCAGTACTTC
TRBV5-1	NA	TRBJ1-4	NA	CASSLVGAANEKLFF	TGCGCCAGCAGCTTGGTCGGGGCGGCTAATGAAAAACTGTTTTTT
TRBV15	NA	TRBJ1-5	NA	CATSTDTNQPQHF	TGTGCCACCAGCACCGACACGAATCAGCCCCAGCATTTT
TRBV4-2	NA	TRBJ2-7	NA	CASSQVGQGGEQYF	TGTGCCAGCAGCCAAGTAGGCCAGGGCGGCGAGCAGTACTTC
TRBV5-5	NA	TRBJ1-3	NA	CASSLEQGLQGNTIYF	TGTGCCAGCAGCTTGGAACAGGGTTTACAAGGAAACACCATATATTTT
TRBV27	NA	TRBJ1-1	NA	CASSSPYTEAFF	TGTGCCAGCAGTTCCCCTTACACTGAAGCTTTCTTT
TRBV5-6	TRBD1	TRBJ1-1	NA	CASSYRTGGAEAFF	TGTGCCAGCAGCTACCGGACAGGGGGCGCGGAAGCTTTCTTT
TRBV15	TRBD1	TRBJ1-1	NA	CATSRDRVDGTEAFF	TGTGCCACCAGCAGGGACAGGGTCGATGGCACTGAAGCTTTCTTT
TRBV10-2	NA	TRBJ1-3	NA	CASRSSGNTIYF	TGCGCCAGCAGATCTTCTGGAAACACCATATATTTT
TRBV5-1	NA	TRBJ2-3	NA	CASRGGTHSTDTQYF	TGCGCCAGCAGGGGCGGGACCCATAGCACAGATACGCAGTATTTT
TRBV7-9	TRBD1	TRBJ1-3	many	CASSTYRGDGNTIYF	TGTGCCAGCAGCACTTACAGGGGGGATGGAAACACCATATATTTT
TRBV30	NA	TRBJ2-7	NA	CAWSDGFSYEQYF	TGTGCCTGGAGTGACGGATTCTCCTACGAGCAGTACTTC
TRBV5-1	TRBD2	TRBJ2-1	NA	CASSRSGDSSYNEQFF	TGCGCCAGCAGCCGCAGCGGGGATAGCTCCTACAATGAGCAGTTCTTC